Below are 23 T cell receptor beta chains sequenced from a single sample in a study of blood T cell repertoires in COVID-19. Sequencing used immunoSEQ multiplex PCR; TCRdb keeps in-frame clones, though not all of them. Of 200,000 to 250,000 clones in the sample, around 83% were seen once. Input material: peripheral blood. The receptors were sampled from a woman between 45 and 65 years old with COVID-19, enrolled during active disease.

J is TRBJ2-7 and V is TRBV9; 7 bases agree with TRBD2. The CDR3 spans 14 residues. CDR1 is SGDLS, CDR2 YYNGEE, per germline. The V segment lost 3 bases and the J segment 2 bases; nucleotides outside the gene matches: 5. The DNA for the CDR3 is TGTGCCAGCAGCGCCTATGGGGGGGCCTACGAGCAGTACTTC. Residues: CASSAYGGAYEQYF.

V and J are TRBV28 and TRBJ2-2; 7 nucleotides line up with TRBD1. The V segment lost 7 bases and the J segment 1 base; nucleotides outside the gene matches: 3. The CDR3 contains 14 residues. Germline V gene sequence: CDR1 MDHEN, CDR2 SYDVKM. The CDR3 DNA sequence: TGTGCCAGCAAGGCAGGGGGGAACACCGGGGAGCTGTTTTTT. This translates into CASKAGGNTGELFF. The full variable domain, completed using reference TRBV28 and TRBJ2-2, is DVKVTQSSRYLVKRTGEKVFLECVQDMDHENMFWYRQDPGLGLRLIYFSYDVKMKEKGDIPEGYSVSREKKERFSLILESASTNQTSMYLCASKAGGNTGELFFGEGSRLTVL.

The chain is built from TRBV6-1 and TRBJ2-3; D call uncertain. The CDR3 runs 14 residues. The V gene lost 1 base and the J gene lost 3 bases, with 8 bases spanning the gap. Germline V gives CDR1 MNHNS, CDR2 SASEGT. The CDR3 region has the DNA TGTGCCAGCAGTGAAGGCCCGACAACAGATACGCAGTATTTT. This encodes CASSEGPTTDTQYF.

The rearrangement joins TRBV19 to TRBJ1-5, with D perhaps matching TRBD1 (6 bases). CDR1 LNHDA and CDR2 SQIVND come from the germline V gene (reference sequence). Between the trimmed V and J ends, which lost 4 bases and 6 bases, there was a span of 10 bases. The CDR3 runs to 13 residues. DNA for the CDR3: TGTGCCAGTAGTAGTACAGGGTTTCAGCCCCAGCATTTT. This codes for CASSSTGFQPQHF.

The J gene is TRBJ1-3, the V gene TRBV5-1; D ambiguous. Trimming stripped 0 bases from V and 0 bases from J, with 13 bases between. The CDR3 length is 17 residues. CDR1 is SGHRS and CDR2 is YFSETQ in the germline V gene. The CDR3: CASSLANAASSGNTIYF. CDR3 in DNA: TGCGCCAGCAGCTTGGCCAACGCAGCGAGCTCTGGAAACACCATATATTTT.

The chain employs TRBV28 and TRBJ1-5; D gene uncertain. This CDR3 contains 14 residues. V was pared by 5 bases and J by 10 bases, with 18 bases between. From germline, CDR1 is MDHEN and CDR2 SYDVKM. This CDR3 is CASSRVSTKQPQHF. CDR3 in DNA: TGTGCCAGCAGTCGGGTCAGCACTAAGCAACCCCAGCATTTT.

The J gene is TRBJ1-5, the V gene TRBV18; 11 bases line up with TRBD1. This CDR3 has 15 residues. V dropped 5 bases and J dropped 5; count of bases not matched to a gene: 5. From germline, CDR1 is KGHSH and CDR2 LQKENI. The CDR3 region has the DNA TGTGCCAGCTCATTCGGGACAGGGGGTGATCAGCCCCAGCATTTT. Translation gives CASSFGTGGDQPQHF.

The chain combines TRBV10-3 with TRBJ1-1; TRBD1 is a possible D gene (6 bases). The CDR3 is 13 residues long. Deletions cut 8 bases from V and 2 bases from J, with 12 bases between. CDR1 is ENHRY, CDR2 SYGVKD, per germline. CDR3 nucleotide sequence: TGTGCCATCTCAGGGGATCTTAACACTGAAGCTTTCTTT. Translated: CAISGDLNTEAFF.

The chain links TRBV15 to TRBJ2-3; 15 bases match TRBD2. The germline CDR1 and CDR2 sequences are LNHNV and YYDKDF (reference sequence). This CDR3 region has 19 residues. With 2 bases clipped from V and 4 bases from J, the junction kept 10 bases outside the gene matches. CDR3 in amino acids: CATSRPVGTSGGRPDTQYF. CDR3 nucleotides: TGTGCCACCAGCAGACCCGTCGGGACTAGCGGGGGGCGGCCAGATACGCAGTATTTT.

CDR3 in DNA: TGTGCCAGCAGTGATAAAAAGGGGACAAAAAGGGACAATGAGCAGTTCTTC. This sequence encodes CASSDKKGTKRDNEQFF. The rearrangement uses TRBV6-1 and TRBJ2-1, with a possible D match to TRBD1 (6 bases). The CDR3 is 17 amino acids. Germline-derived CDR1 and CDR2 are MNHNS and SASEGT. Trimming cost V 3 bases and J 5 bases, with 20 bases left between them.

The chain links TRBV5-6 to TRBJ1-5; D gene uncertain. V shed 0 bases and J shed 3 bases, with 7 bases lying between them. The CDR3 is 14 amino acids. In germline, CDR1 is SGHDT, CDR2 YYEEEE. CDR3 amino acids: CASSLATNNQPQHF. The CDR3 DNA sequence: TGTGCCAGCAGCTTGGCCACTAACAATCAGCCCCAGCATTTT.

The table lists this clone with a count of one. The CDR3 bases are TGTGCCAGCAGTCGGGACAGGGGGCGGGTAGAGACCCAGTACTTC. Protein sequence: CASSRDRGRVETQYF. The chain couples TRBV2 to TRBJ2-5; 12 nucleotides line up with TRBD1. Germline CDR1 SNHLY, CDR2 FYNNEI. The V gene end was trimmed by 5 bases and the J gene end by 4 bases; junction bases not matched to a gene: 5. There are 15 residues in the CDR3.

This clone was observed a single time. This chain connects TRBV4-1 to TRBJ1-2; no reliable D call. The V and J ends lost 1 base and 6 bases respectively, with 15 bases between them. Per germline, CDR1 MGHRA and CDR2 YSYEKL. This CDR3 has 15 residues. CDR3 loop: CASSQGGSDLNGYTF. The CDR3 DNA is TGCGCCAGCAGCCAAGGAGGTTCTGATTTAAATGGCTACACCTTC.

This rearrangement joins TRBV29-1 to TRBJ2-3; 7 bases line up with TRBD1. CDR1 and CDR2 from the germline V gene are SQVTM and ANQGSEA. J lost 0 bases, V lost 5 bases, and 8 bases had no gene match. The CDR3 length is 15 residues. The CDR3 DNA reads TGCAGCGTTAACGAGGAGACAGGGAGCACAGATACGCAGTATTTT. This sequence encodes CSVNEETGSTDTQYF.

The chain has TRBV29-1 and TRBJ2-5; the D is unclear. The V gene lost 6 bases and the J gene lost 9 bases, with 11 bases spanning the gap. The CDR3 is 10 amino acids. Germline V CDR1 and CDR2: SQVTM, ANQGSEA. For the CDR3, the DNA is TGCAGCGTGGCGGAATGGGCCCAGTACTTC. Residues: CSVAEWAQYF.

V and J are TRBV21-1 and TRBJ2-3; TRBD2 is taken as the D call from the table, unchecked against the DNA. TRBV21-1 is assigned pseudogene status. The CDR3 totals 14 residues. DNA for the CDR3: TGTGCCAGCAGCCAGCGAGACAGCACAGATACGCAGTATTTT. Residues: CASSQRDSTDTQYF.

The chain couples TRBV3-1 (or the pseudogene TRBV3-2) to TRBJ2-1; 9 positions agree with TRBD2. The J segment lost 9 bases and the V segment lost 4 bases, leaving 13 bases of the junction unmatched. CDR3 size: 16 residues. From germline, CDR1 is LGHDT and CDR2 YNNKEL (reference sequence). The CDR3 region has the DNA TGTGCCAGCAGCCCCCGCGGGGGGGCCGCCCCAGGTGAGCAGTTCTTC. This codes for CASSPRGGAAPGEQFF.

The chain recombines TRBV27 with TRBJ1-6; 9 bases line up with TRBD1. Germline CDR1 reads MNHEY; CDR2 reads SMNVEV (reference sequence). This CDR3 is built from 15 residues. The V and J ends lost 6 bases and 10 bases, in that order; junction bases with no gene match: 10. This chain's CDR3 is CASSPMTGGISPLHF. DNA of the CDR3: TGTGCCAGCAGCCCAATGACAGGGGGGATATCACCCCTCCACTTT.

The gene calls are TRBV5-8 and TRBJ2-2, with 10 bases matching TRBD1. The CDR3 totals 16 residues. Germline V gives CDR1 SGHTS, CDR2 YDEGEE. Losses at the gene ends were 4 bases for V and 12 bases for J; bases not matched to a gene: 15. The CDR3 coding sequence is TGTGCCAGCAGCCCAGACCTGGACAGGGGGAGGGAGAAGCTGTTTTTT. It codes for CASSPDLDRGREKLFF.

The rearrangement uses TRBV28 and TRBJ1-1; 7 positions agree with TRBD1. Germline V lookup: CDR1 MDHEN, CDR2 SYDVKM. This CDR3 region has 15 residues. V dropped 6 bases and J dropped 11; count of bases not matched to a gene: 18. CDR3 sequence reads: CASSRPRQGRYRAFF. DNA for the CDR3: TGTGCCAGCAGCCGCCCTCGACAGGGTAGGTATCGGGCTTTCTTT.

This chain links TRBV3-1 (or the pseudogene TRBV3-2) with TRBJ2-6, with unresolved D. The CDR3 covers 15 residues. CDR1 and CDR2 (germline): LGHDT, YNNKEL (reference sequence). V dropped 2 bases and J dropped 1 base, with 6 bases sitting between them. Here the CDR3 reads CASSQSFSGANVLTF. Here the CDR3 DNA reads TGTGCCAGCAGCCAATCATTTTCTGGGGCCAACGTCCTGACTTTC.

The V and J genes are TRBV9 and TRBJ1-3; 8 positions match TRBD1. The CDR3 has 13 residues. Germline CDR1 SGDLS, CDR2 YYNGEE. Trimming took 7 bases from V and 4 from J; bases not matched to a gene: 4. The CDR3 DNA reads as TGTGCCAGCGACAGGGGATACGGAAACACCATATATTTT. Residues: CASDRGYGNTIYF.

This clone was observed a handful of times. The chain uses TRBV4-3 and TRBJ1-4; D gene ambiguous. The CDR3 consists of 16 residues. Germline lookup yields CDR1 LGHNA and CDR2 YSLEER. V lost 0 bases and J 8 bases, leaving 16 bases between the germline ends. The CDR3 sequence is CASSQDNTGGEEKLFF. As DNA, the CDR3 is TGCGCCAGCAGCCAAGATAATACGGGAGGAGAAGAAAAACTGTTTTTT.